The clone carrying this T cell receptor beta chain was detected only a few times. Its cognate antigen is unknown. V gave up 0 bases and J gave up 4 bases; unmatched junction bases: 5. The CDR3 runs 15 residues. Germline values: CDR1 SGHVS, CDR2 FNYEAQ. A J-beta primer mix and a sample-barcoded 5' primer were used in a second PCR of roughly 6 to 11 cycles. TCRdb recomputed calls from the 5' RACE reads with MiXCR, one row per CDR3 protein. The sample lists hundreds of thousands of distinct CDR3 sequences, 21% seen once, with 3.5% to 4% in the top ten. The data are from a study of blood T cells in healthy people across ages. Looking at the study overall: Capturing about one barcoded beta molecule per two T cells was achieved by template switching. Overall study results and limits: Unsorted PBMC material precluded a definitive naive versus antigen-experienced comparison. Higher diversity, along with more naive CD4+ cells, distinguished long-lived donors from aged donors.

Extracted total RNA amounted to at least 5.5 micrograms for each sample. The receptor was isolated from a man in his sixties or seventies in good health. The chain carries TRBV7-6 and TRBJ1-2; TRBD1 agrees at 7 bases. Sequencing input: blood. The CDR3 DNA follows: TGTGCCAGCAGCTTAGCGCAAGGGACAGCCTATGGCTACACCTTC. It specifies CASSLAQGTAYGYTF. Full variable domain (missing parts from reference TRBV7-6 and TRBJ1-2): GAGVSQSPRYKVTKRGQDVALRCDPISGHVSLYWYRQALGQGPEFLTYFNYEAQQDKSGLPNDRFSAERPEGSISTLTIQRTEQRDSAMYRCASSLAQGTAYGYTFGSGTRLTVV.